The entry below gives a single T cell receptor (beta chain) sequence along with its context. The source of the sample is a study of long-term antiretroviral therapy in people with HIV. The wider study: Collection of the earliest samples took place about a decade ahead of the 2015 immediate-ART recommendation.

Treatment for every participant with HIV took place in the United States. It was version v3.0 of the immunoSEQ assay that was run at survey level. Measured with immunoSEQ multiplex PCR; TCRdb has only the in-frame clones, and not every one. The sample contains 15,000 to 20,000 clones, roughly 80% of which appear only once. The germline CDR1 and CDR2 sequences are SGHVS and FNYEAQ. The CDR3 sequence is 13 residues long. The germline V and J ends were trimmed by 0 bases and 2 bases, with 5 bases remaining between them. The clonotype was recovered from a woman in her forties with HIV. This chain links TRBV7-6 with TRBJ2-7; D gene unclear. The sequences come from unsorted PBMCs, collected 2.3 years after starting antiretroviral therapy. The CDR3 sequence: CASSLAGAYEQYF. In DNA, the CDR3 is TGTGCCAGCAGCTTAGCCGGAGCCTACGAGCAGTACTTC.